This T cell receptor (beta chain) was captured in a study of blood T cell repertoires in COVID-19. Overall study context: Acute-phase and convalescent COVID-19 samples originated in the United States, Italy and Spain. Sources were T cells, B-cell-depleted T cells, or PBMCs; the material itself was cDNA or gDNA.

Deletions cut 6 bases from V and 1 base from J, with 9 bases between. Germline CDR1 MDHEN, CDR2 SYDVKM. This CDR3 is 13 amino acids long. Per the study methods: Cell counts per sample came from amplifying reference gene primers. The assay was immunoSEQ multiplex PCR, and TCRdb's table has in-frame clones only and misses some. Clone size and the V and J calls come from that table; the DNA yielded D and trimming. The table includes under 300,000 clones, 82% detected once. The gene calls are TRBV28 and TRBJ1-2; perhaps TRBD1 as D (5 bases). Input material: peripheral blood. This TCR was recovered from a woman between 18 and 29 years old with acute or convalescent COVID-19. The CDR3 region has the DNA TGTGCCAGCAGCCCGACAGATAACTATGGCTACACCTTC. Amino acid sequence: CASSPTDNYGYTF.